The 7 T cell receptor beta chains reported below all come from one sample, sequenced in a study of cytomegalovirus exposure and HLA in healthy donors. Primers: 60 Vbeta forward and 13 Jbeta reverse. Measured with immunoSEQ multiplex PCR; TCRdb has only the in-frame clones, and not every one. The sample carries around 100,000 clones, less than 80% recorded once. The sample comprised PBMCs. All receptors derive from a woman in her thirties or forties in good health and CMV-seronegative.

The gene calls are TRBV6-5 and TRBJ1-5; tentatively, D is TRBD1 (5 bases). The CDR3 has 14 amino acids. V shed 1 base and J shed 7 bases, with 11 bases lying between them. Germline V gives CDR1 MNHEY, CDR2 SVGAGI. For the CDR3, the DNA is TGTGCCAGCAGTTACTTAGGGACTGGCCAGCCCCAGCATTTT. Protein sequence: CASSYLGTGQPQHF.

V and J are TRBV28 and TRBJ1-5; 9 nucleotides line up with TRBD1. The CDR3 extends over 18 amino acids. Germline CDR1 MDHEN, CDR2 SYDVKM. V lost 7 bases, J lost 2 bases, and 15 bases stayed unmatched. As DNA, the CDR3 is TGTGCCAGCATTCAAACACCGGGACAGGGAGCGGGCAATCAGCCCCAGCATTTT. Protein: CASIQTPGQGAGNQPQHF. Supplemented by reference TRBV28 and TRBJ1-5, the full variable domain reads DVKVTQSSRYLVKRTGEKVFLECVQDMDHENMFWYRQDPGLGLRLIYFSYDVKMKEKGDIPEGYSVSREKKERFSLILESASTNQTSMYLCASIQTPGQGAGNQPQHFGDGTRLSIL.

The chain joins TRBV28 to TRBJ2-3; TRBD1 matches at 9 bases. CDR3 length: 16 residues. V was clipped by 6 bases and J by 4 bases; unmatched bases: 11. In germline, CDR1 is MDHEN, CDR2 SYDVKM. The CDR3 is CASSDTGTGLPDTQYF. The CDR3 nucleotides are TGTGCCAGCAGCGACACCGGGACAGGGCTGCCAGATACGCAGTATTTT.

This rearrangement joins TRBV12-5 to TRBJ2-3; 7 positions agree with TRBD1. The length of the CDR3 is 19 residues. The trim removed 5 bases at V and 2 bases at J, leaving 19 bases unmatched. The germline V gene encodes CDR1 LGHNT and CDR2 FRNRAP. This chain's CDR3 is CASGAFDRDRDIFTDTQYF. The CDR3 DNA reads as TGTGCTAGTGGTGCCTTTGACAGGGATCGGGACATCTTCACAGATACGCAGTATTTT.

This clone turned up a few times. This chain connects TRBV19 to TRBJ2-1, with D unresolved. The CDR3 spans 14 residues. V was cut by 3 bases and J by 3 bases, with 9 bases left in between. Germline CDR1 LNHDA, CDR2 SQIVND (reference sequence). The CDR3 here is CASSIGEDYNEQFF. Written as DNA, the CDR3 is TGTGCCAGTAGTATTGGAGAGGACTACAATGAGCAGTTCTTC.

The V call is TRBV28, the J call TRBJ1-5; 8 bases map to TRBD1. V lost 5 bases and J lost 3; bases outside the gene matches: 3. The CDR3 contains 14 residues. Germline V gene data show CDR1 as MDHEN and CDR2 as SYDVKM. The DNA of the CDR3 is TGTGCCAGCAGTAGACAGGGGCTCAATCAGCCCCAGCATTTT. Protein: CASSRQGLNQPQHF.

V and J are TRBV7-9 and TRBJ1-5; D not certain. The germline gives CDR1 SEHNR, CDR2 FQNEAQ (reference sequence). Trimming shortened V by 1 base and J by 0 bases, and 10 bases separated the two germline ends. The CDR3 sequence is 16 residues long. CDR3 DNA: TGTGCCAGCAGCTTAGAAACGGGATCTAGCAATCAGCCCCAGCATTTT. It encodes CASSLETGSSNQPQHF.